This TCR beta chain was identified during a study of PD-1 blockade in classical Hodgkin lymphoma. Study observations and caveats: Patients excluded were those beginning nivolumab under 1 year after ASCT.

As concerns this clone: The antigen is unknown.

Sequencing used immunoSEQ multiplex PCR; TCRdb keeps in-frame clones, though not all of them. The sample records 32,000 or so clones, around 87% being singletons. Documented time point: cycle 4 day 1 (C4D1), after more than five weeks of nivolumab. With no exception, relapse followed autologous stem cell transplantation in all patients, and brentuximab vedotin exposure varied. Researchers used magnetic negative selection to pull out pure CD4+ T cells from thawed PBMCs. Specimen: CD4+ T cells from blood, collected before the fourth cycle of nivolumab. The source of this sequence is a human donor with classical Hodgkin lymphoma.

The CDR3 bases are TGCGCCAGCAGCTTGACAAGTCTAGGCAGCACAGATACGCAGTATTTT. Amino acids: CASSLTSLGSTDTQYF. V and J are TRBV5-1 and TRBJ2-3; D call uncertain. The ends were cut back, 1 base at V and 0 bases at J, with 12 bases in the middle. The CDR3 covers 16 residues. In germline, CDR1 is SGHRS, CDR2 YFSETQ. The full variable domain, with the rest looked up from reference TRBV5-1 and TRBJ2-3, is KAGVTQTPRYLIKTRGQQVTLSCSPISGHRSVSWYQQTPGQGLQFLFEYFSETQRNKGNFPGRFSGRQFSNSRSEMNVSTLELGDSALYLCASSLTSLGSTDTQYFGPGTRLTVL.